This T cell receptor beta chain emerged from a study of blood T cells in healthy people across ages (dated by TCRdb to the mid-2010s). Turning to the overall study: In model experiments, roughly one uniquely barcoded TCR beta cDNA molecule per two T cells was captured by template switching. To track age-related changes in TCR beta repertoire diversity, the study relied on deep sequencing normalized with unique cDNA molecular identifiers. Using the same blood draw, the study looked at two additional independent replicas of 1 million unique cDNA reads for two donors, one aged 18 to 29 and the other aged 80 or older. Four age groups were formed from the donors: young (average 16 years), middle-aged (approximately 41), aged (under 70) and long-lived (less than 85).

The table lists this clonotype with many counts. What antigen it recognizes has not been identified. Base qualities are not at hand, and no much larger clone is one base apart. Results and caveats for the whole study, not just this receptor: Observed TCR beta diversity correlated strongly with the percentage of naive T cells measured by flow cytometry. Because the CMV infection status of the donors was unknown, age-related changes in expanded clonotypes may potentially have been confounded. Compared with the aged group, the long-lived group had more naive CD4+ T cells, fewer expanded clones and increased TCR diversity, a pattern suggesting age selection. Observed TCR beta diversity per million T cells fell roughly linearly with age, and a significant reduction was already apparent by age about 36. Because profiling used bulk unsorted PBMCs, naive and antigen-experienced compartments could not be compared conclusively. Estimates of total diversity based on one million sequenced T cells were regarded as lower bounds and as underestimates.

The donors were some 36 Caucasian individuals from Russia, aged about 6 to 95 years, who were systemically healthy. Roughly 9 milliliters of peripheral blood were drawn from each donor into EDTA-treated Vacutainer tubes. PBMCs were isolated by Ficoll-Paque density-gradient centrifugation, with at least 6 million obtained per sample. Trizol reagent was used to extract total RNA from PBMCs, with at least 5.5 micrograms per sample. The percentages of naive CD45RAhigh/CD27high T cells were determined by flow cytometry on a PBMC aliquot from every donor. Library prep was done by 5' RACE. Sequencing was performed on an Illumina HiSeq 2500. A second PCR of roughly 6 to 12 cycles was performed with a sample-barcoded 5' primer and a J-beta primer mix. A template-switch 5' adaptor carrying 12 random nucleotides introduced a unique molecular identifier onto each TCR beta cDNA molecule. At least 3 million CDR3-containing paired-end reads were obtained from each sample. All of the RNA was converted into first-strand cDNA using the Mint cDNA synthesis kit, with a TRBC-specific oligonucleotide serving as the primer. Following uracil-DNA glycosylase treatment, all cDNA underwent a first 18-cycle PCR with the universal primers M1SS and BC2_uni_R. On the authors' methods: Normalization of each sample was performed by random selection of 1 million high-quality reads, each carrying a distinct molecular identifier. Reads with shared molecular identifiers were discarded instead of being binned into consensus sequences. CDR3 identification, clonotype clustering and error correction used MiTCR with a Q25 quality threshold and the strictest error-elimination algorithm. A nonparametric unseen species model using Euler transformation provided a lower-bound estimate of total TCR beta diversity. In TCRdb, the public reads were trimmed at Q25 with fastp and aligned with MiXCR, with productive beta chains retained. Merged by CDR3 protein, the rows form single entries marked with the most common genes and DNA. The V and J calls follow TCRdb's processing rather than the paper's. Recorded for this sample are 800,000 to 950,000 distinct CDR3 sequences; just under 30% of them occurred a single time. The top ten constitute about 9.4% of the sample.

This sample also appeared in a second study, on T cells of mothers and their children. According to the second study: Nine systemically healthy Caucasian individuals served as donors, namely three mothers together with their six children. cDNA synthesis consumed the entire amount of extracted RNA, loaded at around 1.4 ug RNA in each 15 ul reaction. In the second PCR, sample barcodes and 2-4 random nucleotides were introduced via the M1S primer. Over 9 million TCR beta CDR3 reads came from each mother, compared with approximately 3 million reads from each child. Thymic selection shapes the output of TCR recombination in a similar way in related and unrelated pairs, and inherited differences have a minor effect. Related mother-child pairs always showed normalized repertoire overlap that was slightly higher than in unrelated mother-child pairs, though the difference was never significant. No persistent microchimeric T cell clones were found, with a detection sensitivity of approximately 100 clones per million clonotypes. To look for features that set related mother-child pairs apart from unrelated individuals, the researchers ran deep NGS to compare the TCR beta repertoires of mothers and children. The mean age was 40 +/- 4 years for the mothers and approximately 11 +/- 4 years for the children. After adapters were ligated using NEBNext reagents, the libraries underwent 100+100 nt paired-end sequencing on an Illumina HiSeq 2000. To prevent cross-contamination, the mother and child libraries were prepared a month apart and were sequenced in separate runs. For each donor, somewhere between roughly 450,000 and 2,100,000 distinct TCR beta clonotypes were identified. Naive TCR beta clonotypes were estimated from low-frequency clonotypes matched to each donor's FACS-determined naive share, without sorting.

The sequence was collected from a woman between 40 and 50 years old in good health. Sequenced input: blood.

The DNA reads TGTGCCAGCCACCATCGACAAATTGAGGGCTACACCTTC. This yields the protein CASHHRQIEGYTF. The rearranged chain carries TRBV12-3 or TRBV12-4 and TRBJ1-2; the D gene is unclear. The CDR3, from cysteine to phenylalanine, totals 13 residues. Only CDR3 DNA remains: 39 bases, in frame from the first base. V sheds 8 bases and J sheds 8 bases, leaving 18 bases between their ends.